This TCR beta chain is from a study of blood T cell repertoires in COVID-19 (dated by TCRdb to 2019 to 2021). For the study in its entirety: The collaborator samples originated in the United States, Italy and Spain and spanned the acute and convalescent phases of COVID-19. The prospective study material was composed of cDNA or gDNA derived from T cells, B-cell-depleted T cells, or PBMCs. Deeply sampled blood TCRbeta repertoires from subjects exposed to, actively infected with, or recovered from COVID-19 were included in the dataset. The repertoires were released in a freely available public database meant as a resource for research on the immune response to SARS-CoV-2. Samples came from the ongoing ImmuneRACE study (first 160 participants) plus 1,254 subjects from 6 global collaborators. Nearly every sample came with metadata listing a de-identified subject ID, COVID-19 status, age in years and sex. Where HLA class I and class II types were available, the types were taken from metadata supplied by the sample provider, not from assay-based typing.

Each collaborating institution followed its own protocols to collect whole blood in K2EDTA tubes. For TCRbeta analysis, collaborators shipped samples in one of three forms: frozen whole blood, isolated PBMCs, or DNA extracted from either of those sample types. Of note for this clone: This receptor's antigen is unknown. No base qualities exist here, and no much larger clone lies one base off it.

TCRbeta CDR3 regions were amplified from genomic DNA using the immunoSEQ Assay, a bias-controlled multiplex PCR. The published analysis was carried out like this. The number of nucleated cells in each sample was estimated from the amplification of reference gene primers within the assay. Sequence reads were collapsed and filtered to measure the absolute abundance of every unique TCRbeta CDR3 rearrangement. Productive Simpson clonality was computed per sample as the square root of Simpson's diversity index over productive rearrangements. TCRdb retrieved this table from immuneACCESS and kept in-frame rearrangements only. Not all clones are present; in checked studies, unresolved V genes account for under half, and no reason is known for the remainder. For V, J and clone size, that table is used; D and trimming come from the DNA. The table for this sample lists roughly 43,000 clones; 86% of them were counted only once. Under 9% of the sample goes to the ten largest clones.

Paper-wide results and their limitations: How much clinical and demographic metadata was included differed by source and by participant, and the metadata was provided uncurated.

Sequenced input: peripheral blood. The clonotype was recovered from a man in his 60s with active COVID-19.

The CDR3 has the sequence CASSQNRGHWSDTQYF. The sequenced DNA is TGCGCCAGCAGCCAAAACAGGGGGCATTGGTCAGATACGCAGTATTTT. Here the chain combines TRBV4-3 and TRBJ2-3; 9 bases in the middle match TRBD1. Based on the germline V gene, the CDR1 and CDR2 sequences are LGHNA and YSLEER. The junction shows trimming of 2 bases on V and 4 bases on J, and the gene matches do not reach 7 bases of it. From the cysteine up to the phenylalanine, the CDR3 has a length of 16 residues. The CDR3 DNA has 48 bases and is translated from base 1.